This T cell receptor beta chain was captured by sequencing in a study of blood T cell repertoires in COVID-19. The overall study: Specimens from acute and convalescent COVID-19 originated in the United States, Italy and Spain. PBMCs, B-cell-depleted T cells, or T cells provided the cDNA or gDNA that made up the material.

The V gene end was trimmed by 4 bases and the J gene end by 5 bases; junction bases not matched to a gene: 4. CDR3 length: 15 residues. CDR1 and CDR2 (germline): SGDLS, YYNGEE. As handled by the study authors: Amplification with reference gene primers provided the estimates of nucleated cell counts. Repertoires were generated with immunoSEQ multiplex PCR, while TCRdb's copy carries only in-frame clones and drops some. From that table come the V and J calls and clone size; the DNA was used to work out D and trimming. Here the sample spans 120,000 to 150,000 clones, 87% being singletons. Sequences were obtained from peripheral blood. The origin of this receptor is a woman aged 45-65 years with acute or convalescent COVID-19. The V call is TRBV9, the J call TRBJ2-3; 13 nucleotides align to TRBD2. The CDR3 loop reads CASSPLAGGVDTQYF. The CDR3 DNA follows: TGTGCCAGCAGCCCACTAGCGGGGGGGGTAGATACGCAGTATTTT.